This T cell receptor beta chain was sequenced for a study of blood T cell repertoires in COVID-19 (dated by TCRdb to about 2020). Regarding the study in general: Samples covering the acute and convalescent phases of COVID-19 were provided by collaborators in the United States, Italy and Spain. The material from the prospective study consisted of cDNA or gDNA derived from T cells, B-cell-depleted T cells, or PBMCs. Subjects who had been exposed to COVID-19, were actively infected with it, or had recovered from it provided the deeply sampled blood TCRbeta repertoires that made up the dataset. A freely available public database, intended as a resource for researchers studying the immune response to SARS-CoV-2, is where the repertoires were released. Samples were obtained from the ongoing ImmuneRACE study (first 160 participants) and from 1,254 subjects provided by 6 global collaborators. Sample metadata almost always included a de-identified subject ID, COVID-19 status, age in years and sex. HLA class I and class II types, where available, came from metadata supplied by the sample provider rather than from assay-based typing. On the study overall, not on this receptor specifically: The amount of clinical and demographic metadata varied by source and participant and was provided uncurated.

The immunoSEQ Assay, a bias-controlled multiplex PCR, was used to amplify TCRbeta CDR3 regions from genomic DNA. Under the source paper's analysis protocol: Nucleated cell counts per sample were estimated from amplification of reference gene primers within the assay. Sequence reads were collapsed and filtered to measure the absolute abundance of every unique TCRbeta CDR3 rearrangement. Productive Simpson clonality was computed per sample as the square root of Simpson's diversity index over productive rearrangements. TCRdb retrieved this table from immuneACCESS and kept in-frame rearrangements only. Not all clones are present; in checked studies, unresolved V genes account for under half, and no reason is known for the remainder. That table gives V, J and clone size, and the DNA gave D and trimming. Recorded for this sample are 150,000 to 190,000 clones; around 80% of them occurred a single time. The ten most abundant clones make up 9.8% of the sample.

A word on this clone: The specificity of this receptor is unknown. Per-base qualities were not stored, and no clone one base away is much larger.

The collaborating institutions used their own protocols to collect whole blood in K2EDTA tubes. For TCRbeta analysis, collaborators shipped samples as frozen whole blood, isolated PBMCs, or DNA extracted from either of those sample types. Trimmed from V: 6 bases; trimmed from J: 1 base; junction bases lacking a gene match: 2. There are 14 amino acids in the CDR3, from cysteine to phenylalanine inclusive. Only CDR3 DNA remains: 42 bases, in frame from the first base. Based on the germline V gene, the CDR1 and CDR2 sequences are MNHEY and SVGAGI. The sequencing input was peripheral blood. The chain couples TRBV6-5 to TRBJ2-3; 9 junctional bases match TRBD2. This clonotype was sampled from a woman aged 45 to 65 with acute or convalescent COVID-19. The CDR3 region reads CASRPSGGTDTQYF. The nucleotide sequence is given as TGTGCCAGCAGACCTAGCGGGGGCACAGATACGCAGTATTTT.